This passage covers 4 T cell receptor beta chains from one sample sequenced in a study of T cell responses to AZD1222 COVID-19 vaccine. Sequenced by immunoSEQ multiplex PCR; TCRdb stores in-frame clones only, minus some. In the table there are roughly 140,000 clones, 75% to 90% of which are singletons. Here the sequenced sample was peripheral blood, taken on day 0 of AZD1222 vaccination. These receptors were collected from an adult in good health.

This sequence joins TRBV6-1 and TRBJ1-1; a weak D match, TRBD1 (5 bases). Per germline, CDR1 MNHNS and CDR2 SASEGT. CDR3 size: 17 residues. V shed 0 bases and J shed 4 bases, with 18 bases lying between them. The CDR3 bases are TGTGCCAGCAGTGAAGCGGCAGGGCTGGGGGTGGGCACTGAAGCTTTCTTT. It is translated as CASSEAAGLGVGTEAFF.

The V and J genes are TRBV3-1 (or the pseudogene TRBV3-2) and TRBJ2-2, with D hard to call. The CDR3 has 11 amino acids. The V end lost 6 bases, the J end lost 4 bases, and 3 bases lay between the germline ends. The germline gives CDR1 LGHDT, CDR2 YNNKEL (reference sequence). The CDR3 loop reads CASRTTGELFF. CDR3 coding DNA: TGTGCCAGCAGAACCACCGGGGAGCTGTTTTTT.

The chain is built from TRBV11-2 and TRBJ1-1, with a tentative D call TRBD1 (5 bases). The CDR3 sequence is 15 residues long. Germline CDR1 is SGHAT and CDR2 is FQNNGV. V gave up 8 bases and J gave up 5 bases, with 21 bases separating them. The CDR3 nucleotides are TGTGCCAGCTCCGCACTAGGGGCGGGGGGGACTGAAGCTTTCTTT. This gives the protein CASSALGAGGTEAFF.

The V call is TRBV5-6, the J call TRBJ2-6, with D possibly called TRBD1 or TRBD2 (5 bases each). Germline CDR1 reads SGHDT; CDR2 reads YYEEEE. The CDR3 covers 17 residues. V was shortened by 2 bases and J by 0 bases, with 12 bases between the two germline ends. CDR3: CASSFPFGASGANVLTF. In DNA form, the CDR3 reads TGTGCCAGCAGCTTTCCTTTCGGGGCCTCTGGGGCCAACGTCCTGACTTTC.